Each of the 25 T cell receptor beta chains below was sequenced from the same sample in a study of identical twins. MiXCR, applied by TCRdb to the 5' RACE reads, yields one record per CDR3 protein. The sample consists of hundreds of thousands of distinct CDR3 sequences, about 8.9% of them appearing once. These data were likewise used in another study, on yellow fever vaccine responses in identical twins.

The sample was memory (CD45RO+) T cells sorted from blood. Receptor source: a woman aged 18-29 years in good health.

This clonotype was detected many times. The CDR3 region has the DNA TGTGCCGAACCCGGGACTAGCATTTACAATGAGCAGTTCTTC. This encodes CAEPGTSIYNEQFF. The chain recombines TRBV2 with TRBJ2-1, with TRBD2 matching over 9 bases. CDR1 is SNHLY, CDR2 FYNNEI, per germline. CDR3 length equals 14 residues. J gave up 4 bases and V 11 bases, and 9 bases lay outside the gene matches.

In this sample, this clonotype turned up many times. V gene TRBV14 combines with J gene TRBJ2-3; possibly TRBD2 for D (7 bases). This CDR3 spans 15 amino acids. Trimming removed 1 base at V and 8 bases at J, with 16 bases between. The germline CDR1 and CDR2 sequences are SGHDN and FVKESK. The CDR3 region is CASSQGGGSGGTQYF. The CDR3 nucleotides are TGTGCCAGCAGCCAAGGGGGGGGCTCGGGCGGTACGCAGTATTTT.

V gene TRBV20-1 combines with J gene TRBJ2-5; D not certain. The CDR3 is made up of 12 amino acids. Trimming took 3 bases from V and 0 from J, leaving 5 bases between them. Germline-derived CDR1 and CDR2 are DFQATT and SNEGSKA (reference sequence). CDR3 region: CSASSHQETQYF. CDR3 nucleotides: TGCAGTGCTAGCAGTCACCAAGAGACCCAGTACTTC.

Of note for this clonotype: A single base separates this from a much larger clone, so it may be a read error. DNA for the CDR3: TGTGCCATCGGTGACTCCGAGGGATCACCCCTCCACTTT. Amino acids: CAIGDSEGSPLHF. This chain links TRBV10-3 with TRBJ1-6; D ambiguous. In germline, CDR1 is ENHRY, CDR2 SYGVKD. This CDR3 spans 13 amino acids.

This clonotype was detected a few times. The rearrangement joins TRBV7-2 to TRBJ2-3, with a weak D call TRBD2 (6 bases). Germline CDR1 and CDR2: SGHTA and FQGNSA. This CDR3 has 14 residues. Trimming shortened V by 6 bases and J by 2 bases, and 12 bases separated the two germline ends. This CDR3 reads CASSSSAFTDTQYF. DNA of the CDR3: TGTGCCAGCAGTTCTAGCGCGTTCACAGATACGCAGTATTTT.

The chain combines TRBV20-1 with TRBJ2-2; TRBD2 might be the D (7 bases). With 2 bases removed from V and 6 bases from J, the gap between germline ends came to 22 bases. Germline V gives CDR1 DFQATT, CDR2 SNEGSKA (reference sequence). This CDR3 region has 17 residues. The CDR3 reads CSARRTSGGGSSGELFF. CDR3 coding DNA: TGCAGTGCTAGACGAACCTCGGGGGGCGGGAGTTCCGGGGAGCTGTTTTTT.

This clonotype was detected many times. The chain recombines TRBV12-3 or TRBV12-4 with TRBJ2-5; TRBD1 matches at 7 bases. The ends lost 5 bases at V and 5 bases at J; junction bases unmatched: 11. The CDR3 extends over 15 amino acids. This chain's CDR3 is CASSNDRVRGETQYF. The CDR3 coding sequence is TGTGCCAGCAGTAATGACAGGGTGAGGGGGGAGACCCAGTACTTC.

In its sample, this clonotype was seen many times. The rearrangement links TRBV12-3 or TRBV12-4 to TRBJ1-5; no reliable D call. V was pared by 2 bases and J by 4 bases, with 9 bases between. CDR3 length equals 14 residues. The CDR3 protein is CASSLFSGNQPQHF. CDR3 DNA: TGTGCCAGCAGTTTATTTTCGGGTAATCAGCCCCAGCATTTT.

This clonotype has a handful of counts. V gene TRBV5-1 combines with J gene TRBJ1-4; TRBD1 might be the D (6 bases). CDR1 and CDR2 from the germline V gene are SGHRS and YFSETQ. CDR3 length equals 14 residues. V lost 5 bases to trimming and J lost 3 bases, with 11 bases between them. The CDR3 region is CASRGSGANEKLFF. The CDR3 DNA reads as TGCGCCAGCAGAGGGTCAGGGGCTAATGAAAAACTGTTTTTT.

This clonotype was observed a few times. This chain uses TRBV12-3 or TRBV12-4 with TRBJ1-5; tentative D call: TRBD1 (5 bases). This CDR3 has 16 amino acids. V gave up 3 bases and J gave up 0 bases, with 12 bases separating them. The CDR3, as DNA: TGTGCCAGCAGTTTTGGGACGCTTAATAGCAATCAGCCCCAGCATTTT. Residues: CASSFGTLNSNQPQHF.

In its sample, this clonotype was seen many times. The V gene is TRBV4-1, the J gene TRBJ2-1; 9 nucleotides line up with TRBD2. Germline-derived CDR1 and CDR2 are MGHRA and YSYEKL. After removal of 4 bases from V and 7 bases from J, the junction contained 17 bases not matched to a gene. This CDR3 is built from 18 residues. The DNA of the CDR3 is TGCGCCAGCAGCCCCCTTGCGGTGATTAGCGGGAGTCAAAATGAGCAGTTCTTC. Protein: CASSPLAVISGSQNEQFF.

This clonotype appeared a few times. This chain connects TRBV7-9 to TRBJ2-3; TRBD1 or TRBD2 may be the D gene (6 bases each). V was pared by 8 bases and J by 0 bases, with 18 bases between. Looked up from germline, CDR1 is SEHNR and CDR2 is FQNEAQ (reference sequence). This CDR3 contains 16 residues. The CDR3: CASSPFWGASTDTQYF. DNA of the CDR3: TGTGCCAGCTCCCCGTTTTGGGGGGCAAGCACAGATACGCAGTATTTT.

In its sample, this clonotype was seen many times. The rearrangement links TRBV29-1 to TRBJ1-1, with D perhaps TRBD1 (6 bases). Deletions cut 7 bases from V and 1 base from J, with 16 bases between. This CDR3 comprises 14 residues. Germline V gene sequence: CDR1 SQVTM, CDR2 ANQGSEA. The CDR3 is CSGRTGTSNTEAFF. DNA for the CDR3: TGCAGCGGTAGGACCGGGACATCGAACACTGAAGCTTTCTTT.

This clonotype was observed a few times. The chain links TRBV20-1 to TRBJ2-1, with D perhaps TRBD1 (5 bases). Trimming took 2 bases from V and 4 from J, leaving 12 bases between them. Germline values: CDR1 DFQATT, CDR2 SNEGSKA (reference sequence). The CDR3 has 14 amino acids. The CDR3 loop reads CSARRGLQYNEQFF. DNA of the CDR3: TGCAGTGCTAGAAGGGGCCTGCAATACAATGAGCAGTTCTTC.

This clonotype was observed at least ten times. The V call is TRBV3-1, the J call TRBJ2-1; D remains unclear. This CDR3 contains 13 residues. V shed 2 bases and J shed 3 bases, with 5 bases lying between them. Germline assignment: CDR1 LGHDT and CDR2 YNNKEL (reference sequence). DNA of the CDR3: TGTGCCAGCAGCCAAACCAGCTACAATGAGCAGTTCTTC. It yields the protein CASSQTSYNEQFF.

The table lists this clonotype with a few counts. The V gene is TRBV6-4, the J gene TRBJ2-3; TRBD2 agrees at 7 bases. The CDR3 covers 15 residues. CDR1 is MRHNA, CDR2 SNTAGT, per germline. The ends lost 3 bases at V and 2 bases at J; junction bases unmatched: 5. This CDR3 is CASSDSSGDTDTQYF. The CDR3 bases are TGTGCCAGCAGTGATTCTAGCGGTGACACAGATACGCAGTATTTT.

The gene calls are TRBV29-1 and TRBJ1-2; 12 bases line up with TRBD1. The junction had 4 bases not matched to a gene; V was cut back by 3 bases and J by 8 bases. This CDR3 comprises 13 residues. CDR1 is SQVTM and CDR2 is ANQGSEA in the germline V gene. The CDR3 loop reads CSVEPGTGGGYTF. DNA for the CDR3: TGCAGCGTTGAGCCCGGGACAGGGGGCGGCTACACCTTC.

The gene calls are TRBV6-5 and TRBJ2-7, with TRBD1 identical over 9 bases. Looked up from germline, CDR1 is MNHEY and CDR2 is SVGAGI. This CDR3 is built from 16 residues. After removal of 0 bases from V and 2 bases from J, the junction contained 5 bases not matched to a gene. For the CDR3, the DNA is TGTGCCAGCAGTTACTCGACCGGGACAGGGACCTACGAGCAGTACTTC. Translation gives CASSYSTGTGTYEQYF.

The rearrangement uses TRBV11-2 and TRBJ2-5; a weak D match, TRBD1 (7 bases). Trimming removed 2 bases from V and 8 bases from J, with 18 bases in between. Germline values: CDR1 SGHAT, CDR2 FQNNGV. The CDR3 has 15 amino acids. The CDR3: CASSLQSLQGGTQYF. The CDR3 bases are TGTGCCAGCAGCTTACAATCTCTGCAGGGGGGTACCCAGTACTTC. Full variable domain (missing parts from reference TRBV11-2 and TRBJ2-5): EAGVAQSPRYKIIEKRQSVAFWCNPISGHATLYWYQQILGQGPKLLIQFQNNGVVDDSQLPKDRFSAERLKGVDSTLKIQPAKLEDSAVYLCASSLQSLQGGTQYFGPGTRLLVL.

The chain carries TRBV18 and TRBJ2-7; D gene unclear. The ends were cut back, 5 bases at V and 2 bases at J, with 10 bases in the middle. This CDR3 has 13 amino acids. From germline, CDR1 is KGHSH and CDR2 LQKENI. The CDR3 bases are TGTGCCAGCTCAATGACTGTTGCCTACGAGCAGTACGTC. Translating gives CASSMTVAYEQYV.

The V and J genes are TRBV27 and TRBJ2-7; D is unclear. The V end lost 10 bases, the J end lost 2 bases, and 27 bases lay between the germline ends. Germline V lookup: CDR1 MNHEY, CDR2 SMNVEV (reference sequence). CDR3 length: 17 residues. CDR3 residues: CANRCGRPNPPTYEQYV. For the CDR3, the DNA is TGTGCCAACCGCTGCGGACGGCCAAACCCCCCTACCTACGAGCAGTACGTC.

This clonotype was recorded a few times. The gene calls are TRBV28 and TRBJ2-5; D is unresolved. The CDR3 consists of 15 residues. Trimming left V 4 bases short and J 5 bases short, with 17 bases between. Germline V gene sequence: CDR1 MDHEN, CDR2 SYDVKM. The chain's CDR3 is CASSSPEALGETQYF. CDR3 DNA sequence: TGTGCCAGCAGTTCACCCGAGGCCTTGGGGGAGACCCAGTACTTC.

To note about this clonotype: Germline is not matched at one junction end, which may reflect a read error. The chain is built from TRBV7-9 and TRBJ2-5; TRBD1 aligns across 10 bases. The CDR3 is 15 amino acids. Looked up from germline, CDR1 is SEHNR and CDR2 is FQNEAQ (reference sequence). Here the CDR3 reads CANSQLGQGKETQYF. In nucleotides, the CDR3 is TGTGCCAACAGCCAGCTGGGACAGGGGAAAGAGACCCAGTACTTC.

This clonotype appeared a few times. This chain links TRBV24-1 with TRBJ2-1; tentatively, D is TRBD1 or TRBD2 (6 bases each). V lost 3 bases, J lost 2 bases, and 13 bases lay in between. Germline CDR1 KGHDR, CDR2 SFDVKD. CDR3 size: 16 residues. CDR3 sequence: CATSDGGLGAYNEQFF. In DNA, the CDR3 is TGTGCCACCAGTGATGGGGGGCTCGGGGCCTACAATGAGCAGTTCTTC.

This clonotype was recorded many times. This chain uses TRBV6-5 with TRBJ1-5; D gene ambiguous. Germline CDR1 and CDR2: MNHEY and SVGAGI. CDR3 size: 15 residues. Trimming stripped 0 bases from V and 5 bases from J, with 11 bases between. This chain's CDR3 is CASSYSMSVDQPQHF. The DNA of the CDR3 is TGTGCCAGCAGTTACTCGATGTCGGTGGATCAGCCCCAGCATTTT.